Below, 9 T cell receptor beta chains from the same sample are listed, as sequenced in a study of PD-1 blockade in classical Hodgkin lymphoma. Time point meaning: cycle 4 day 1 (C4D1), after less than seven weeks of nivolumab. Exposure to brentuximab vedotin varied, and each patient had relapsed following autologous stem cell transplantation. Profiling relied on immunoSEQ multiplex PCR, and the TCRdb table lists in-frame clones only, not all of them. The sample has approximately 22,000 clones, 60% to 80% seen once. Sample: peripheral blood mononuclear cells (PBMCs), taken before the fourth cycle of nivolumab. The source is a human donor with classical Hodgkin lymphoma.

To note about this clone: One end of the junction fails to match germline, which may point to a read error. The chain recombines TRBV5-3 with TRBJ2-7; D tentatively fits TRBD1 or TRBD2 (5 bases each). TRBV5-3 counts as an open reading frame of uncertain function. The CDR3 extends over 15 amino acids. The CDR3 DNA reads TGTGCCAGCAGCTTGGGACCGGACATAACCTACGAGCAGTACTTC. As protein: CASSLGPDITYEQYF.

The chain employs TRBV5-1 and TRBJ2-2, with 7 positions matching TRBD2. J lost 1 base, V lost 2 bases, and 2 bases had no gene match. The CDR3 covers 15 residues. Germline CDR1 is SGHRS and CDR2 is YFSETQ. The CDR3 DNA sequence: TGCGCCAGCAGCTTACCGGGGGGGAACACCGGGGAGCTGTTTTTT. The encoded protein is CASSLPGGNTGELFF.

The sample holds one count of this clone. The J gene is TRBJ2-1, the V gene TRBV29-1, with D tentatively TRBD2 (6 bases). Trimming pared 6 bases from V and 0 bases from J, leaving 12 bases between. This CDR3 has 14 amino acids. Germline CDR1 and CDR2: SQVTM and ANQGSEA. The CDR3 coding sequence is TGCAGCGTGGAGACTAGGAGCTCCTACAATGAGCAGTTCTTC. Translation gives CSVETRSSYNEQFF.

CDR3 sequence (DNA): TGTGCCACCAGCAGAGGCTTGCGGGAGGGTTCCTACGAGCAGTACTTC. Its protein product is CATSRGLREGSYEQYF. V and J are TRBV15 and TRBJ2-7; 9 nucleotides agree with TRBD2. Looked up from germline, CDR1 is LNHNV and CDR2 is YYDKDF (reference sequence). J gave up 1 base and V 1 base, and 5 bases lay outside the gene matches. This CDR3 contains 16 residues.

This clone was observed a single time. The CDR3 DNA reads as TGTGCCAGCAGCCTTGGGACTAGCAATCAGCCCCAGCATTTT. It translates to CASSLGTSNQPQHF. The chain recombines TRBV9 with TRBJ1-5; maybe TRBD1 (5 bases). The CDR3 consists of 14 residues. V lost 4 bases and J 0 bases, leaving 8 bases between the germline ends. Looked up from germline, CDR1 is SGDLS and CDR2 is YYNGEE.

The chain has TRBV15 and TRBJ2-7; D remains unclear. The CDR3 runs 15 residues. V was trimmed by 4 bases and J by 0 bases, leaving 13 bases between them. The germline CDR1 and CDR2 sequences are LNHNV and YYDKDF (reference sequence). CDR3 in amino acids: CATSMRRGYSYEQYF. As DNA, the CDR3 is TGTGCCACCAGCATGAGGAGAGGATACTCCTACGAGCAGTACTTC.

V is TRBV6-6 and J is TRBJ1-2, with a weak D call TRBD1 (5 bases). The CDR3 has 14 amino acids. CDR1 is MNHNY, CDR2 SVGAGI, per germline (reference sequence). The V end was cut by 2 bases, the J end by 7 bases, with 14 bases between. The DNA of the CDR3 is TGTGCCAGCAGTTACGGCGGCAGGGAAGGTGGCTACACCTTC. This translates into CASSYGGREGGYTF.

This clone was seen a single time. The rearrangement uses TRBV7-2 and TRBJ1-1; D might be TRBD1 (6 bases). CDR1 and CDR2 (germline): SGHTA, FQGNSA. V lost 4 bases to trimming and J lost 4 bases, with 13 bases between them. This CDR3 region has 14 residues. The CDR3 nucleotides are TGTGCCAGCAGCTGGGACAACCGGGCCACTGAAGCTTTCTTT. It is translated as CASSWDNRATEAFF.

The genes are TRBV5-8 and TRBJ2-5; 8 nucleotides align to TRBD1. The ends lost 4 bases at V and 4 bases at J; junction bases unmatched: 9. The CDR3 is made up of 15 amino acids. CDR1 is SGHTS, CDR2 YDEGEE, per germline. CDR3 sequence (DNA): TGTGCCAGCAGCCCCCGACAGGGGCCCAGAGAGACCCAGTACTTC. The encoded protein is CASSPRQGPRETQYF.